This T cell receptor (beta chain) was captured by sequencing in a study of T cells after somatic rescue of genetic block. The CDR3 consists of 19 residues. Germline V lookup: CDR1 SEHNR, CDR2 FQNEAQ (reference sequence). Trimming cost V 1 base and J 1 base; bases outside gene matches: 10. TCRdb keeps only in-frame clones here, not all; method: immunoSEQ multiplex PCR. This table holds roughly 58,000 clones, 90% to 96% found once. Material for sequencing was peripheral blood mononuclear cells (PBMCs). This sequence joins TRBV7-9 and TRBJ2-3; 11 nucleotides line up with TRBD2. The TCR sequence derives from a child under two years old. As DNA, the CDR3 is TGTGCCAGCAGCTTAGACTGGATAGCGGGAGGGCCGGGCACAGATACGCAGTATTTT. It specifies CASSLDWIAGGPGTDTQYF.